Each of the 8 T cell receptor beta chains below was sequenced from the same sample in a study of blood T cell repertoires in COVID-19. Clones were sequenced by immunoSEQ multiplex PCR, and TCRdb holds only the in-frame ones, with some missing. The sample yields 130,000 to 150,000 clones, about four fifths seen once. The material sequenced was PBMCs or T cells enriched from blood (not recorded which). The receptors come from a man aged 45-65 years who had recovered from COVID-19.

The J gene is TRBJ1-4, the V gene TRBV10-3, with TRBD1 matching over 7 bases. CDR3 length: 16 residues. V was pared by 4 bases and J by 4 bases, with 9 bases of the junction left unmatched. CDR1 ENHRY and CDR2 SYGVKD come from the germline V gene. Here the CDR3 reads CAISVGRGKGNEKLFF. CDR3 bases: TGTGCCATCAGTGTGGGCAGGGGGAAGGGTAATGAAAAACTGTTTTTT.

This clone was picked up one time. The chain employs TRBV27 and TRBJ2-1; TRBD1 matches 12 bases. This CDR3 region has 15 residues. J was trimmed by 8 bases and V by 3 bases; bases with no gene match: 5. Germline lookup yields CDR1 MNHEY and CDR2 SMNVEV (reference sequence). CDR3 protein: CASSFQGQGAYEQFF. The CDR3 DNA sequence: TGTGCCAGCAGTTTCCAGGGACAGGGGGCTTATGAGCAGTTCTTC.

This chain's CDR3 is CASSLGQGVNEKLFF. In DNA, the CDR3 is TGTGCCAGCAGCTTAGGACAGGGTGTAAATGAAAAACTGTTTTTT. The J gene is TRBJ1-4, the V gene TRBV11-2; 7 bases map to TRBD1. CDR3 length: 15 residues. Looked up from germline, CDR1 is SGHAT and CDR2 is FQNNGV. J gave up 5 bases and V 1 base, and 4 bases lay outside the gene matches.

The chain links TRBV25-1 to TRBJ1-3; maybe TRBD1 (6 bases). This CDR3 is built from 16 residues. The germline V and J ends were trimmed by 3 bases and 2 bases, with 14 bases remaining between them. CDR1 and CDR2 from the germline V gene are MGHDK and SYGVNS. CDR3 region: CASSDIRTEPGNTIYF. The CDR3 DNA reads as TGTGCCAGCAGTGATATTAGGACAGAGCCTGGAAACACCATATATTTT.

The genes are TRBV6-5 and TRBJ2-7; 9 nucleotides align to TRBD1. The CDR3 length is 12 residues. V gave up 11 bases and J gave up 0 bases; unmatched junction bases: 2. From germline, CDR1 is MNHEY and CDR2 SVGAGI. The CDR3 sequence: CAGGQGSYEQYF. The CDR3 DNA reads as TGTGCCGGGGGACAGGGCTCCTACGAGCAGTACTTC.

The genes are TRBV2 and TRBJ1-2; D gene unclear. Deletions cut 1 base from V and 1 base from J, with 4 bases between. Looked up from germline, CDR1 is SNHLY and CDR2 is FYNNEI. This CDR3 is built from 13 residues. CDR3 residues: CASSEDGNYGYTF. CDR3 nucleotides: TGTGCCAGCAGTGAAGACGGTAACTATGGCTACACCTTC.

This sequence joins TRBV19 and TRBJ2-2, with no clear D. Trimming pared 1 base from V and 6 bases from J, leaving 6 bases between. The CDR3 is made up of 13 amino acids. From germline, CDR1 is LNHDA and CDR2 SQIVND (reference sequence). CDR3 amino acids: CASSIGAPGELFF. The CDR3 nucleotides read TGTGCCAGTAGTATAGGGGCCCCCGGGGAGCTGTTTTTT.

The chain links TRBV6-5 to TRBJ1-2, with D possibly TRBD1 on 5 matching bases. The CDR3 contains 16 residues. Trimming cost V 0 bases and J 4 bases, with 15 bases left between them. Germline-derived CDR1 and CDR2 are MNHEY and SVGAGI. CDR3 nucleotide sequence: TGTGCCAGCAGTTACTCGGGGACTAATGCCCTCTATGGCTACACCTTC. This gives the protein CASSYSGTNALYGYTF.